This T cell receptor beta chain was sequenced for a study of T cells in Graves' hyperthyroidism and ophthalmopathy. Using RNA transcripts as the source, TCR beta CDR3 regions were amplified. A set of HTBI primers served as the primers for a first-round RT-PCR of the TCR CDR3. TCRdb used MiXCR to reprocess the multiplex PCR reads, holding one entry per CDR3 protein. Of around 420,000 distinct CDR3 sequences listed, 15% to 17% were seen once; the top ten hold roughly 8%. The V gene lost 1 base and the J gene lost 14 bases, with 16 bases spanning the gap. Germline V lookup: CDR1 DFQATT, CDR2 SNEGSKA (reference sequence). This CDR3 contains 12 residues. This clonotype was seen many times.

The sequencing sample was made of blood. V is TRBV20-1 and J is TRBJ2-3; either TRBD1 or TRBD2 may supply D (5 bases each). The sequence was collected from a young woman with Graves' hyperthyroidism. Here the CDR3 reads CSARAPGTRGYF. The CDR3 nucleotides are TGCAGTGCTAGAGCCCCTGGCACTAGGGGGTATTTT.